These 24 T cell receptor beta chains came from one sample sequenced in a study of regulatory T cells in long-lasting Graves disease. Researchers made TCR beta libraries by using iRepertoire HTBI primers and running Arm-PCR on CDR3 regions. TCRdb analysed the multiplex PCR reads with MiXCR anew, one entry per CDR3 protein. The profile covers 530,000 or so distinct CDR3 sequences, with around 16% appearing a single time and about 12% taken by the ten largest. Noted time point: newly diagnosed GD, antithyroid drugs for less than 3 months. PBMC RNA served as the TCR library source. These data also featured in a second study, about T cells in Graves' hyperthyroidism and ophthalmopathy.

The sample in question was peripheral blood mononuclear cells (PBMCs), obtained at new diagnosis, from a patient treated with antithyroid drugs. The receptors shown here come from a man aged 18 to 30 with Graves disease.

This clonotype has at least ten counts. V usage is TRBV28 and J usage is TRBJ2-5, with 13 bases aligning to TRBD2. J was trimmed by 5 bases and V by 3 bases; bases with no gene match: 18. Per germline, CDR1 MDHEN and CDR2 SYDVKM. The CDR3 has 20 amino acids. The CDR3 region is CASSFLHSKTSGRLGETQYF. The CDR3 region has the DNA TGTGCCAGCAGTTTCCTTCACTCCAAGACTAGCGGGAGGCTCGGGGAGACCCAGTACTTC.

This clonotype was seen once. The CDR3 protein is CASSPINSPLHF. The CDR3 DNA is TGTGCCAGCAGCCCTATAAATTCACCCCTCCACTTT. The chain recombines TRBV7-6 with TRBJ1-6; D not resolved. Trimming removed 5 bases from V and 7 bases from J, with 6 bases in between. Germline assignment: CDR1 SGHVS and CDR2 FNYEAQ. The CDR3 sequence is 12 residues long.

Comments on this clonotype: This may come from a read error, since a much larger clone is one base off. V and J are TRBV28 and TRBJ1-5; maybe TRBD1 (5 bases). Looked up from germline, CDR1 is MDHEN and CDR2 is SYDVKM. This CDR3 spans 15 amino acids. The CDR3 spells CANSLSAGFVQPQHF. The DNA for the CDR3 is TGTGCCAACAGTTTATCAGCAGGGTTTGTCCAGCCCCAGCATTTT.

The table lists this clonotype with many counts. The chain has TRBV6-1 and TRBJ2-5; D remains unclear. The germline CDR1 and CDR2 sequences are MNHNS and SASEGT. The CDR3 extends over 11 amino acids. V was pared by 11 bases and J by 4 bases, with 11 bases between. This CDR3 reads CAAGLGETQYF. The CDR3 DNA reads TGTGCCGCCGGCCTGGGAGAGACCCAGTACTTC.

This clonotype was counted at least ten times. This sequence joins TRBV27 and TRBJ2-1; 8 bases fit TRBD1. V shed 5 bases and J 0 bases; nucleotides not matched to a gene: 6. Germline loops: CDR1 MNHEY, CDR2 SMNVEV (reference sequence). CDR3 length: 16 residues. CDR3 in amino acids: CASSNGQGLSYNEQFF. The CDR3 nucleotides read TGTGCCAGCAGTAACGGACAGGGCCTCTCCTACAATGAGCAGTTCTTC.

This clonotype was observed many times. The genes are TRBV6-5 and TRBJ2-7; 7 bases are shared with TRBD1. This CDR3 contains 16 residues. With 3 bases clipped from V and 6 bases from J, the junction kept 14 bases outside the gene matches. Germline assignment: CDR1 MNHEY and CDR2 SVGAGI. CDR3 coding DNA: TGTGCCAGCAGTTATCTTCGGACAGGCCGGGCTTCCGAGCAGTACTTC. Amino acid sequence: CASSYLRTGRASEQYF.

The DNA for the CDR3 is TGTGCCAGCAGTGATTATCCCTACGAGCAGTACTTC. It encodes CASSDYPYEQYF. This chain uses TRBV25-1 with TRBJ2-7; D unclear. The CDR3 has 12 residues. Germline V gives CDR1 MGHDK, CDR2 SYGVNS. Trimming cost V 3 bases and J 2 bases, with 5 bases left between them.

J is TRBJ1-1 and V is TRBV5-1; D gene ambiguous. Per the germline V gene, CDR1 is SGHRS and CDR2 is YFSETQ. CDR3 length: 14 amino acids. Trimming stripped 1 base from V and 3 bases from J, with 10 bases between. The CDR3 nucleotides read TGCGCCAGCAGCTTGACATTGGGCGACACTGAAGCTTTCTTT. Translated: CASSLTLGDTEAFF.

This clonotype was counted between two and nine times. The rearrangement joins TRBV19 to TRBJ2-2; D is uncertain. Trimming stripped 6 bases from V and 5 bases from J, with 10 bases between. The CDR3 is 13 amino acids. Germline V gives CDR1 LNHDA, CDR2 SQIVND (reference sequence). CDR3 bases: TGTGCCAGTAGAACATGGGATACCGGGGAGCTGTTTTTT. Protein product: CASRTWDTGELFF.

The CDR3 reads CASRTSGGDTQYF. The DNA for the CDR3 is TGCGCCAGCCGGACTAGCGGGGGCGATACGCAGTATTTT. The chain carries TRBV5-1 and TRBJ2-3; 13 nucleotides agree with TRBD2. The CDR3 is made up of 13 amino acids. Germline V CDR1 and CDR2: SGHRS, YFSETQ. V lost 7 bases, J lost 6 bases, and 2 bases stayed unmatched.

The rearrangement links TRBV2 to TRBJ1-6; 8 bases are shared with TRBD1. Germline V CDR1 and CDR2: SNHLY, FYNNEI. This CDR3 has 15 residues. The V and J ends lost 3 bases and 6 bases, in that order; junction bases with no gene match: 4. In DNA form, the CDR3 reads TGTGCCAGCAGTGAGGCCGACAGGGGTAATTCACCCCTCCACTTT. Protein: CASSEADRGNSPLHF.

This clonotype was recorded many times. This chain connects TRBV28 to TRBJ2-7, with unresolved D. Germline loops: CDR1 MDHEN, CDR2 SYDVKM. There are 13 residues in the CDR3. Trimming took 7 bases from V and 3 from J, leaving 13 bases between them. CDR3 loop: CASKTLEIYEQYF. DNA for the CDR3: TGTGCCAGCAAGACCTTGGAAATCTACGAGCAGTACTTC.

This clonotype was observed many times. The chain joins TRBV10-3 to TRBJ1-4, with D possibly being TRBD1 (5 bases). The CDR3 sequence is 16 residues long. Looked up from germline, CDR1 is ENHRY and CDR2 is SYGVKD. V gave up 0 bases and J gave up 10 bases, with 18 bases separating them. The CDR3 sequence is CAISESVDIRLGKLFF. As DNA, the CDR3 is TGTGCCATCAGTGAGTCGGTGGACATACGTCTTGGAAAACTGTTTTTT.

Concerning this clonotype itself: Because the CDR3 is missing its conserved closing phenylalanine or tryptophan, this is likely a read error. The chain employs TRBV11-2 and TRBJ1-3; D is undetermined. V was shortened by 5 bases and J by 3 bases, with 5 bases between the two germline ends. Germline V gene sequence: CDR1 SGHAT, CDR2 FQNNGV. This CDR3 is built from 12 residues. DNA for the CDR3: TGTGCCAGCAGCCTACTTGGAAACACCATATATTCT. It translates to CASSLLGNTIYS.

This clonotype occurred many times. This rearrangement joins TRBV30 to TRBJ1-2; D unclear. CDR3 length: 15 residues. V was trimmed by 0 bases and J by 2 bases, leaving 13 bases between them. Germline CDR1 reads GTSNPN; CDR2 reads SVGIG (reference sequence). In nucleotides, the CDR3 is TGTGCCTGGAGTGTAAGGCGGCAGCTCAACTATGGCTACACCTTC. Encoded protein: CAWSVRRQLNYGYTF.

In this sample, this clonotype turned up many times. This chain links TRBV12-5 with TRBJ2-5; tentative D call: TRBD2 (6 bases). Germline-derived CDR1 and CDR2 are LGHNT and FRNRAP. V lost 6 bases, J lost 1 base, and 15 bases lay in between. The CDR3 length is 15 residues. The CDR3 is CASGRRGSGQETQYF. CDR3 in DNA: TGTGCTAGTGGCCGCCGGGGGTCGGGCCAAGAGACCCAGTACTTC.

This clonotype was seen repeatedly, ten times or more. CDR3 nucleotide sequence: TGTGCCAGCAGTGTTTCCGGCAATGAGCAGTTCTTC. Translation gives CASSVSGNEQFF. J is TRBJ2-1 and V is TRBV2; D is unresolved. This CDR3 comprises 12 residues. Trimming took off 4 bases at V and 6 bases at J, with 7 bases between the two ends. Germline CDR1 reads SNHLY; CDR2 reads FYNNEI.

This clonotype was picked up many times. The CDR3 region has the DNA TGTGCCAGCAGCCAACAGGGGCTTGCGGCTGACGAGCAGTACTTC. Translated: CASSQQGLAADEQYF. The genes are TRBV12-3 or TRBV12-4 and TRBJ2-7; 7 bases are a match to TRBD1. V trimming: 6 bases; J trimming: 5 bases; junction bases outside the gene matches: 13. This CDR3 is 15 amino acids long.

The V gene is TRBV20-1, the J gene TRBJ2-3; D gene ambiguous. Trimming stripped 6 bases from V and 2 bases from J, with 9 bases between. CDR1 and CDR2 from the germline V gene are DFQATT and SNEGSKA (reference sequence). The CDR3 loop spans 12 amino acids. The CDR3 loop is CSAEDTTDTQYF. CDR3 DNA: TGCAGTGCCGAAGATACCACAGATACGCAGTATTTT.

The CDR3 sequence is CASSSRQGVAGNTIYF. CDR3 in DNA: TGTGCCAGCTCATCTAGACAGGGGGTCGCTGGAAACACCATATATTTT. The chain is built from TRBV18 and TRBJ1-3, with 9 bases fitting TRBD1. The CDR3 covers 16 residues. V was clipped by 5 bases and J by 2 bases; unmatched bases: 7. Germline V gene lookup returns CDR1 KGHSH and CDR2 LQKENI.

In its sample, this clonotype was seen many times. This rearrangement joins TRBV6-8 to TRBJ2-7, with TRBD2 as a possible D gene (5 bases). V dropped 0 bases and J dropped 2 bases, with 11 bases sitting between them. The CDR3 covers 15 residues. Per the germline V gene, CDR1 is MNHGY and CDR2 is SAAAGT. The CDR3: CASSYSEWGAYEQYF. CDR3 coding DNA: TGTGCCAGCAGTTACTCGGAATGGGGAGCCTACGAGCAGTACTTC.

The DNA for the CDR3 is TGTGCCAGCAGCCCACCGTCGGTAAGGAATCAGCCCCAGCATTTT. It translates to CASSPPSVRNQPQHF. This chain connects TRBV9 to TRBJ1-5; D call uncertain. V was cut by 4 bases and J by 4 bases, with 15 bases left in between. There are 15 residues in the CDR3. Germline assignment: CDR1 SGDLS and CDR2 YYNGEE.

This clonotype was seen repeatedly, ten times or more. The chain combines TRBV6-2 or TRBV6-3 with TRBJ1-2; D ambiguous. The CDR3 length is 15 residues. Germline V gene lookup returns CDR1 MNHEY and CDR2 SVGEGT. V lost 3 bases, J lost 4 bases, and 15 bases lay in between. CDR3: CASSYSSSRGYGYTF. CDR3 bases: TGTGCCAGCAGTTATTCGTCGAGCCGGGGCTATGGCTACACCTTC.

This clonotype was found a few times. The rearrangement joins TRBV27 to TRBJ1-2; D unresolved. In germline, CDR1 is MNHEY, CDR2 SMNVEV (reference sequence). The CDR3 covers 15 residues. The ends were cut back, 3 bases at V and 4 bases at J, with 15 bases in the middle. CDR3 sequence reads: CASSFSPGGGYGYTF. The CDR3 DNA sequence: TGTGCCAGCAGTTTCTCCCCTGGCGGCGGCTATGGCTACACCTTC.